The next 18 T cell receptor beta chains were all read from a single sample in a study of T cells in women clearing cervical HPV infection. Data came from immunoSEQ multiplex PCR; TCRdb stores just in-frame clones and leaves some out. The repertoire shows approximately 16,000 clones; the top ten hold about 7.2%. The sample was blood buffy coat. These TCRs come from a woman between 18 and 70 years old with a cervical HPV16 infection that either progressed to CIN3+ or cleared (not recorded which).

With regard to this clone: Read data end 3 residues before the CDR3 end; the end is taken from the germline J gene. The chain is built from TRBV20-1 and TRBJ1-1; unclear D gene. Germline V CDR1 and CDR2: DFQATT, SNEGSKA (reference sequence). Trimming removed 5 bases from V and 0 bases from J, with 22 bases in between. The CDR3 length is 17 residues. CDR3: CSASNVGQLLLNTEAFF. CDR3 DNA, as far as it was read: TGCAGTGCTTCAAACGTTGGGCAGCTTCTTTTGAACACTGAA.

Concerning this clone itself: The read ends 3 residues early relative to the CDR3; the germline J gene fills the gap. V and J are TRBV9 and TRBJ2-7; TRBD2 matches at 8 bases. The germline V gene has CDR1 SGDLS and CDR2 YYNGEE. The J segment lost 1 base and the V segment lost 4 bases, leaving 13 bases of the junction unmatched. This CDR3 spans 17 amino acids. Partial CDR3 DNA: TGTGCCAGCAGCCCTGATCCTCGGGGGGGTGGATCCTACGAG. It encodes CASSPDPRGGGSYE. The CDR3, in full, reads CASSPDPRGGGSYEQYF.

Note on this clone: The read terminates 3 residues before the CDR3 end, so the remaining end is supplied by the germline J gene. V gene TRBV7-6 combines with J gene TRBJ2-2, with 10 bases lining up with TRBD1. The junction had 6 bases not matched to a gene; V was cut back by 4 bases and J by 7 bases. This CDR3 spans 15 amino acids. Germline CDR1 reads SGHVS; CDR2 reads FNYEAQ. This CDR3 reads CASSSRQGAGGELFF. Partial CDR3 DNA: TGTGCCAGCAGCTCGAGACAGGGGGCTGGCGGGGAG.

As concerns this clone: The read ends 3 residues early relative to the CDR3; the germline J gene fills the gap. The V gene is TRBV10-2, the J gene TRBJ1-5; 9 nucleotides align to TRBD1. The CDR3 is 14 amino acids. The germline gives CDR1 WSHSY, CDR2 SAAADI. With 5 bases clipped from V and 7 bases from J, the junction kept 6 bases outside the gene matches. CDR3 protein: CASSTQGAGQPQHF. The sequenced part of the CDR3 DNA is TGCGCCAGCAGTACACAGGGGGCAGGACAGCCC.

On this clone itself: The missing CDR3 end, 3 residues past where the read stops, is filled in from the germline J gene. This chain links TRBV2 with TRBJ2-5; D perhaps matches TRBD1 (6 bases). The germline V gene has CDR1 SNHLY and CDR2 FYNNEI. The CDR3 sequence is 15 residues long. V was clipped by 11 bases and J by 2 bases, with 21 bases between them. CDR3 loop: CACQDIGTQQETQYF. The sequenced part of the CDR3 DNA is TGTGCCTGCCAGGATATAGGGACACAACAAGAGACC.

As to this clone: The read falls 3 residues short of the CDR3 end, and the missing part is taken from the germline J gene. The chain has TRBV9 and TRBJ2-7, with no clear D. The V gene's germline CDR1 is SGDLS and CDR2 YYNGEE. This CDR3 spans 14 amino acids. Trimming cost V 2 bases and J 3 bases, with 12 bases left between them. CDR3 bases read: TGTGCCAGCAGCGTCGGTAACGAAGACTACGAG. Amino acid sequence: CASSVGNEDYE. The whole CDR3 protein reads CASSVGNEDYEQYF.

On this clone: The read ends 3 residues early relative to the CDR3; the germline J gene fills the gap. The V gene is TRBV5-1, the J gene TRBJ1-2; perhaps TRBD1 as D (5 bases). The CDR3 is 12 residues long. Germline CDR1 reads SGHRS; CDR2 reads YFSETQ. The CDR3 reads CASSLGQSRYTF. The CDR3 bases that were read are TGCGCCAGCAGCTTGGGACAGTCCCGC.

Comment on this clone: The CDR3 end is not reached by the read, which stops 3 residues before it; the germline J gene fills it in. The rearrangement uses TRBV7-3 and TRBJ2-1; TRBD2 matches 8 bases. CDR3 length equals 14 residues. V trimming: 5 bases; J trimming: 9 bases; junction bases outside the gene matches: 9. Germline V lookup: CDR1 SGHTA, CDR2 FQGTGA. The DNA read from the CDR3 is TGTGCCAGCAGCATACAACCCCGGGGGGGTGAG. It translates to CASSIQPRGGE. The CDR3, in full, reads CASSIQPRGGEQFF.

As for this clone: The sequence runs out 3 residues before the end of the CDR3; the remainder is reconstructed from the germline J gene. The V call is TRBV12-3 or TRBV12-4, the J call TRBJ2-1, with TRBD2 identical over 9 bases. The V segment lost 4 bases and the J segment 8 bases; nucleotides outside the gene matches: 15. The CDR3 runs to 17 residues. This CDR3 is CASSSPQSGGMFDEQFF. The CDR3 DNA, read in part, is TGTGCCAGCAGTTCCCCCCAGAGCGGGGGGATGTTCGATGAG.

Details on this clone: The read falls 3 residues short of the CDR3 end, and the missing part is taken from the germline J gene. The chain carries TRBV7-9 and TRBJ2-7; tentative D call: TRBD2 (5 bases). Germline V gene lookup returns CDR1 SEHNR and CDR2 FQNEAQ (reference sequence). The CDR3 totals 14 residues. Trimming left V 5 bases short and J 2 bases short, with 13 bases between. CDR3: CASSLPLDTYEQYF. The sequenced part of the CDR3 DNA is TGTGCCAGCAGCCTCCCACTAGACACCTACGAG.

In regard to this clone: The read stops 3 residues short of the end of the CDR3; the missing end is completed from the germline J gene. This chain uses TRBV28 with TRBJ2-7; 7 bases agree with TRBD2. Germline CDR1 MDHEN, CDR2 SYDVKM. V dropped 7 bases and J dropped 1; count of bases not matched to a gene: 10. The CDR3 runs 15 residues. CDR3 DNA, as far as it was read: TGTGCCAGCACCCTATGGCGGGGGTCGTCCTACGAG. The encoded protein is CASTLWRGSSYE. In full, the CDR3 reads CASTLWRGSSYEQYF.

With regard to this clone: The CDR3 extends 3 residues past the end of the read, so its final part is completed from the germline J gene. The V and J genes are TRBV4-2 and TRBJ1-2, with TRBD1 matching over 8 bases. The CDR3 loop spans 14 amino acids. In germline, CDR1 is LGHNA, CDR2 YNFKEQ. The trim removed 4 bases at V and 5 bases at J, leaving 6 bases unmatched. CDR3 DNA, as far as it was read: TGTGCCAGCAGCCCCCGGACAGGGAGGTATGGC. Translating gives CASSPRTGRYG. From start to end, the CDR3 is CASSPRTGRYGYTF.

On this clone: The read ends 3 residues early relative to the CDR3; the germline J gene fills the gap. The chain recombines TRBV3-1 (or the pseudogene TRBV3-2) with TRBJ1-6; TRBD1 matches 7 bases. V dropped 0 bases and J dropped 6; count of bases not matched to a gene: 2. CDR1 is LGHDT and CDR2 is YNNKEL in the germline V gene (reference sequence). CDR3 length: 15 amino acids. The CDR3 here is CASSQEDRANSPLHF. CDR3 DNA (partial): TGTGCCAGCAGCCAAGAAGACAGGGCTAATTCACCC.

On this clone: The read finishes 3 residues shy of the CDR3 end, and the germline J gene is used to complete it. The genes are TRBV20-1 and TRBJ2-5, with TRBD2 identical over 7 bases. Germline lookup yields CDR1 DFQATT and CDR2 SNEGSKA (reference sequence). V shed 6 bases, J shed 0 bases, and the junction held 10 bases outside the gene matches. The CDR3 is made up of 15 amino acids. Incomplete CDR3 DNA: TGCAGTGCCTCGTCGCCGGGGACTAACCAAGAGACC. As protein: CSASSPGTNQET. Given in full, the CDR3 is CSASSPGTNQETQYF.

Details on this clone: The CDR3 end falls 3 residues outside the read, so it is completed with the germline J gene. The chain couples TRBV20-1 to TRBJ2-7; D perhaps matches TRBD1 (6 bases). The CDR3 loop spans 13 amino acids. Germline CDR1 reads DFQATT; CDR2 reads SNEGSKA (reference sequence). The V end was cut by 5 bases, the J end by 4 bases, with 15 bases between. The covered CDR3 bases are TGCAGTGCTGGCAGGGGCAGCATTTACGAG. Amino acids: CSAGRGSIYE. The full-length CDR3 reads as CSAGRGSIYEQYF.

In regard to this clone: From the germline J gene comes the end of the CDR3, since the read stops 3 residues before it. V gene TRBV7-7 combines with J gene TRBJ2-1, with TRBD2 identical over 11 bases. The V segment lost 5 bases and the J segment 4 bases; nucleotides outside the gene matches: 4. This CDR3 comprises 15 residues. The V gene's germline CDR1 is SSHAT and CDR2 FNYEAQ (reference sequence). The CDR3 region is CASSKTSGAYNEQFF. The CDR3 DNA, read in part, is TGTGCCAGCAGCAAGACTAGCGGGGCGTACAATGAG.

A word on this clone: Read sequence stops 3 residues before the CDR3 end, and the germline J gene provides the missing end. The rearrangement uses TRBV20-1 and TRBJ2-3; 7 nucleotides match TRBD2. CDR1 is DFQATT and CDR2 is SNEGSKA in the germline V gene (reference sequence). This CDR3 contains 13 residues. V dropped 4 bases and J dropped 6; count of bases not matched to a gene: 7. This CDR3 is CSATRGFRDTQYF. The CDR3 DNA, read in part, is TGCAGTGCTACGCGGGGGTTCCGGGATACG.

This CDR3 reads CSARPGLSSYNEQFF. Partial CDR3 DNA: TGCAGTGCTCGCCCGGGACTTAGCTCCTACAATGAG. The V gene is TRBV20-1, the J gene TRBJ2-1, with a possible D match to TRBD2 (6 bases). The CDR3 extends 3 residues past the end of the read, so its final part is completed from the germline J gene. Germline CDR1 DFQATT, CDR2 SNEGSKA (reference sequence). V was trimmed by 5 bases and J by 0 bases, leaving 14 bases between them. CDR3 length equals 15 residues.